The subject of this entry is one T cell receptor beta chain. Its antigen is not identified. The protocol was immunoSEQ multiplex PCR, while the TCRdb copy is restricted to in-frame clones and leaves out a portion. Among 15,000 to 20,000 clones listed, 65% to 90% were seen once. The time point here: 20-29 weeks after completion of therapy. These patients had received solid-organ transplants and had drug-resistant or recurrent cytomegalovirus. These data come from a study of T cell therapy after organ transplantation. Turning to the study itself: Responders numbered eight and nonresponders two among some ten patients. Long-term post-therapy blood was drawn 20 to 29 weeks after therapy ended.

Whole-study results and caveats: Reconstitution after therapy seemingly combined transferred and product-undetected endogenous clonotypes.

The V segment lost 0 bases and the J segment 5 bases; nucleotides outside the gene matches: 4. Germline CDR1 reads MGHRA; CDR2 reads YSYEKL. CDR3 length equals 16 residues. The input for sequencing was CD8+ T cells from blood, taken after autologous CMV-specific T cell therapy. This sequence joins TRBV4-1 and TRBJ1-2, with TRBD1 matching 12 bases. The sequence derives from a human patient who had received a solid organ transplant and had CMV disease. Part of the T cells may come from the graft donor. CDR3 amino acids: CASSQDGTGGGYGYTF. DNA for the CDR3: TGCGCCAGCAGCCAAGATGGGACAGGGGGCGGGTATGGCTACACCTTC.